The 25 T cell receptor beta chains below were found in one sample sequenced in a study of blood T cell repertoires in COVID-19. Libraries were prepared by immunoSEQ multiplex PCR; TCRdb keeps only in-frame clonotypes and omits some of them. The sample records just under 250,000 clones, 86% being singletons. Sequencing input: peripheral blood. Receptor source: a woman in her twenties or thirties who had recovered from COVID-19.

The chain couples TRBV18 to TRBJ2-7; 7 bases align to TRBD1. Germline V CDR1 and CDR2: KGHSH, LQKENI. The V segment lost 1 base and the J segment 1 base; nucleotides outside the gene matches: 4. This CDR3 contains 15 residues. The CDR3 here is CASSPRQGGSYEQYF. The DNA of the CDR3 is TGTGCCAGCTCACCACGACAGGGTGGATCCTACGAGCAGTACTTC.

This clone was observed a single time. This rearrangement joins TRBV11-2 to TRBJ2-7; 14 nucleotides match TRBD2. The CDR3 runs to 17 residues. The germline V gene has CDR1 SGHAT and CDR2 FQNNGV. The ends lost 0 bases at V and 5 bases at J; junction bases unmatched: 6. This CDR3 reads CASSLDHGGLAGDEQYF. The DNA for the CDR3 is TGTGCCAGCAGCTTAGATCACGGGGGACTAGCGGGGGACGAGCAGTACTTC.

This chain connects TRBV6-5 to TRBJ1-6; D might be TRBD1 (5 bases). CDR3 length equals 15 residues. The V end was cut by 5 bases, the J end by 7 bases, with 15 bases between. CDR1 is MNHEY, CDR2 SVGAGI, per germline. CDR3 amino acids: CASSIRDSTNSPLHF. As DNA, the CDR3 is TGTGCCAGCAGTATAAGAGACAGTACGAATTCACCCCTCCACTTT.

V and J are TRBV5-1 and TRBJ1-1; D gene uncertain. The CDR3 loop spans 15 amino acids. V shed 4 bases and J shed 1 base, with 14 bases lying between them. Germline loops: CDR1 SGHRS, CDR2 YFSETQ. As DNA, the CDR3 is TGCGCCAGCAGCACGGGGAGAATCGGGAACACTGAAGCTTTCTTT. Its protein product is CASSTGRIGNTEAFF.

As to this clone: The sample contains more than one DNA sequence encoding this CDR3. This chain joins TRBV5-1 and TRBJ2-1, with D maybe TRBD1 (6 bases). CDR1 and CDR2 (germline): SGHRS, YFSETQ. The CDR3 loop spans 15 amino acids. Trimming cost V 4 bases and J 0 bases, with 11 bases left between them. As DNA, the CDR3 is TGCGCCAGCAGCCTGGACAGAAGCTCCTACAATGAGCAGTTCTTC. This codes for CASSLDRSSYNEQFF.

V gene TRBV6-6 combines with J gene TRBJ1-2; 7 nucleotides align to TRBD1. Germline CDR1 is MNHNY and CDR2 is SVGAGI (reference sequence). This CDR3 spans 11 amino acids. The CDR3 spells CAIEGARGYTF. The CDR3 DNA sequence: TGTGCAATTGAGGGGGCAAGAGGCTACACCTTC.

This rearrangement joins TRBV29-1 to TRBJ2-5; no firm D call. Trimming removed 6 bases at V and 4 bases at J, with 9 bases between. Germline V gene data show CDR1 as SQVTM and CDR2 as ANQGSEA. There are 11 residues in the CDR3. CDR3: CSVTLIETQYF. For the CDR3, the DNA is TGCAGCGTCACATTAATAGAGACCCAGTACTTC.

The J gene is TRBJ1-1, the V gene TRBV19; possibly TRBD1 for D (6 bases). The germline CDR1 and CDR2 sequences are LNHDA and SQIVND (reference sequence). This CDR3 spans 14 amino acids. V was cut by 5 bases and J by 2 bases, with 12 bases left in between. CDR3 protein: CASSWDNLNTEAFF. The DNA for the CDR3 is TGTGCCAGTAGTTGGGACAACCTTAACACTGAAGCTTTCTTT.

This clone showed up just a few times. The CDR3 sequence: CASSYDRFYGYTF. The CDR3 region has the DNA TGTGCCAGCAGCTACGACAGATTCTATGGCTACACCTTC. The gene calls are TRBV5-4 and TRBJ1-2, with TRBD1 as a possible D gene (5 bases). V lost 3 bases and J lost 4, with 10 bases in between. This CDR3 comprises 13 residues. Germline V lookup: CDR1 SGHNT, CDR2 YYREEE (reference sequence).

The V gene is TRBV3-1 (or the pseudogene TRBV3-2), the J gene TRBJ1-1, with TRBD1 matching 7 bases. The V gene end was trimmed by 0 bases and the J gene end by 1 base; junction bases not matched to a gene: 5. Germline V gene data show CDR1 as LGHDT and CDR2 as YNNKEL (reference sequence). The CDR3 runs to 16 residues. For the CDR3, the DNA is TGTGCCAGCAGCCAAGATCGGGGGACAGCGAACACTGAAGCTTTCTTT. This encodes CASSQDRGTANTEAFF.

This chain joins TRBV14 and TRBJ1-6; 7 nucleotides agree with TRBD1. J lost 11 bases, V lost 2 bases, and 21 bases had no gene match. Germline lookup yields CDR1 SGHDN and CDR2 FVKESK. The length of the CDR3 is 19 residues. The CDR3 loop is CASSQLGTFSRDSETPLHF. The DNA of the CDR3 is TGTGCCAGCAGCCAATTGGGGACCTTCTCCCGGGACAGCGAGACACCCCTCCACTTT. Supplemented by reference TRBV14 and TRBJ1-6, the full variable domain reads EAGVTQFPSHSVIEKGQTVTLRCDPISGHDNLYWYRRVMGKEIKFLLHFVKESKQDESGMPNNRFLAERTGGTYSTLKVQPAELEDSGVYFCASSQLGTFSRDSETPLHFGNGTRLTVT.

The genes are TRBV27 and TRBJ1-5, with no clear D. Trimming stripped 0 bases from V and 0 bases from J, with 9 bases between. The CDR3 is 16 amino acids. Germline-derived CDR1 and CDR2 are MNHEY and SMNVEV (reference sequence). CDR3 residues: CASSLSQVYSNQPQHF. CDR3 DNA sequence: TGTGCCAGCAGTTTATCGCAGGTTTATAGCAATCAGCCCCAGCATTTT.

The chain joins TRBV25-1 to TRBJ1-2, with D possibly matching TRBD1 (5 bases). Germline loops: CDR1 MGHDK, CDR2 SYGVNS. Trimming removed 4 bases at V and 6 bases at J, with 12 bases between. The CDR3 sequence is 13 residues long. The CDR3 loop is CASSVTRVDGYTF. DNA for the CDR3: TGTGCCAGCAGTGTAACCAGGGTCGATGGCTACACCTTC.

This chain joins TRBV3-1 (or the pseudogene TRBV3-2) and TRBJ2-1; 13 bases match TRBD2. Germline V gene lookup returns CDR1 LGHDT and CDR2 YNNKEL (reference sequence). Trimming took 1 base from V and 7 from J; bases not matched to a gene: 16. The CDR3 loop spans 20 amino acids. CDR3 nucleotide sequence: TGTGCCAGCAGCCAAGTGACTAGCGGGGGGTCTCTGGACACCCGTAATGAGCAGTTCTTC. Its translation: CASSQVTSGGSLDTRNEQFF.

The J gene is TRBJ2-5, the V gene TRBV7-3; the D gene is possibly TRBD2 (5 bases). The V gene lost 3 bases and the J gene lost 2 bases, with 7 bases spanning the gap. This CDR3 contains 13 residues. Germline CDR1 is SGHTA and CDR2 is FQGTGA. CDR3 sequence (DNA): TGTGCCAGCAGCTTCGGGGTACAAGAGACCCAGTACTTC. Protein product: CASSFGVQETQYF. Together with reference TRBV7-3 and TRBJ2-5, the CDR3 gives the full variable domain: GAGVSQTPSNKVTEKGKYVELRCDPISGHTALYWYRQSLGQGPEFLIYFQGTGAADDSGLPNDRFFAVRPEGSVSTLKIQRTERGDSAVYLCASSFGVQETQYFGPGTRLLVL.

The rearrangement uses TRBV9 and TRBJ2-1; the match to TRBD2 covers 7 bases. This CDR3 spans 15 amino acids. J was trimmed by 4 bases and V by 2 bases; bases with no gene match: 6. Germline CDR1 reads SGDLS; CDR2 reads YYNGEE. CDR3 coding DNA: TGTGCCAGCAGCGTGACTAGCAGCCGGTACAATGAGCAGTTCTTC. It codes for CASSVTSSRYNEQFF.

The J gene is TRBJ1-1, the V gene TRBV5-5, with a weak D call TRBD1 (6 bases). Between the trimmed V and J ends, which lost 2 bases and 4 bases, there was a span of 15 bases. The CDR3 consists of 15 residues. Germline-derived CDR1 and CDR2 are SGHKS and YYEKEE (reference sequence). The CDR3 DNA is TGTGCCAGCAGCTTCGCAGGGGAGTTAGGCACTGAAGCTTTCTTT. This sequence encodes CASSFAGELGTEAFF.

This clone was seen more than once but under ten times. V is TRBV14 and J is TRBJ1-6; tentatively, D is TRBD1 (5 bases). The germline V gene encodes CDR1 SGHDN and CDR2 FVKESK. The V end lost 2 bases, the J end lost 12 bases, and 11 bases lay between the germline ends. This CDR3 comprises 13 residues. The DNA of the CDR3 is TGTGCCAGCAGCCAAAAGGGGATGGTACCCCTCCACTTT. Translated: CASSQKGMVPLHF.

This rearrangement joins TRBV4-1 to TRBJ2-2; D is uncertain. The V gene's germline CDR1 is MGHRA and CDR2 YSYEKL. This CDR3 spans 12 amino acids. V lost 6 bases, J lost 5 bases, and 7 bases lay in between. DNA for the CDR3: TGCGCCAGCAGTCGTGCGACCGGGGAGCTGTTTTTT. Encoded protein: CASSRATGELFF.

This chain joins TRBV4-1 and TRBJ2-3, with D possibly being TRBD1 (5 bases). The V end lost 1 base, the J end lost 5 bases, and 13 bases lay between the germline ends. The CDR3 extends over 15 amino acids. Looked up from germline, CDR1 is MGHRA and CDR2 is YSYEKL. In DNA form, the CDR3 reads TGCGCCAGCAGCCAAGTGCTCTGGGGCATAGATACGCAGTATTTT. It specifies CASSQVLWGIDTQYF.

The chain combines TRBV7-6 with TRBJ1-5; D gene ambiguous. Germline-derived CDR1 and CDR2 are SGHVS and FNYEAQ. This CDR3 spans 19 amino acids. Trimming cost V 5 bases and J 1 base, with 24 bases left between them. The CDR3 protein is CASSPAAGGWRESNQPQHF. The CDR3 nucleotides are TGTGCCAGCAGCCCAGCAGCGGGAGGGTGGAGGGAGAGCAATCAGCCCCAGCATTTT.

This rearrangement joins TRBV4-1 to TRBJ2-5; D call uncertain. Trimming left V 0 bases short and J 2 bases short, with 7 bases between. The length of the CDR3 is 14 residues. The germline V gene encodes CDR1 MGHRA and CDR2 YSYEKL. CDR3 in amino acids: CASSQDGQQETQYF. The DNA of the CDR3 is TGCGCCAGCAGCCAAGATGGCCAACAAGAGACCCAGTACTTC.

J is TRBJ2-5 and V is TRBV4-2; the match to TRBD2 covers 12 bases. CDR3 length: 15 amino acids. Unmatched junction bases numbered 3, after V lost 3 bases and J lost 4 bases. Per germline, CDR1 LGHNA and CDR2 YNFKEQ. The CDR3 reads CASSQLAGGPETQYF. The CDR3 nucleotides read TGTGCCAGCAGCCAGCTAGCGGGGGGGCCAGAGACCCAGTACTTC.

J is TRBJ2-3 and V is TRBV29-1; tentative D call: TRBD1 (6 bases). Trimming took off 5 bases at V and 7 bases at J, with 13 bases between the two ends. The CDR3 loop spans 12 amino acids. Germline V gives CDR1 SQVTM, CDR2 ANQGSEA. For the CDR3, the DNA is TGCAGCGTTAACTGGGACACCCATACGCAGTATTTT. The encoded protein is CSVNWDTHTQYF.

CDR3 coding DNA: TGTGCCAGCAGCCCAGAGGGTAACTATGGCTACACCTTC. Translated: CASSPEGNYGYTF. The chain recombines TRBV7-2 with TRBJ1-2; D is uncertain. This CDR3 has 13 residues. From germline, CDR1 is SGHTA and CDR2 FQGNSA. V was cut by 5 bases and J by 1 base, with 8 bases left in between.